Listed below are T cell receptor beta chains from one sample, sequenced in a study of graft-versus-host responses after intestinal transplantation. Assay: immunoSEQ multiplex PCR; the TCRdb copy retains only in-frame clones and omits some. The data hold about 24,000 clones, with 70% to 90% observed a single time. Sequenced material: PBMCs, taken around 14 months after intestinal transplant. These receptors all come from a human patient who received an intestinal transplant, so some T cells may come from the graft donor. The CDR3 runs from the conserved cysteine through the conserved F or W. D genes are given only for firm matches. Size is stated for part of the rows, as once, few or many counts, or as a class when the clone is expanded.

once,TRBJ1-3,TRBV29-1,NA,CSVGGSGNTIYF,TGCAGCGTTGGAGGGTCTGGAAACACCATATATTTT
few,TRBJ2-2,TRBV6-5,TRBD1,CASSWTGGSTGELFF,TGTGCCAGCAGCTGGACAGGGGGATCCACCGGGGAGCTGTTTTTT
NA,TRBJ2-3,TRBV6-5,NA,CASSSLGLYTDTQYF,TGTGCCAGCAGTTCCCTGGGGTTATACACAGATACGCAGTATTTT
NA,TRBJ2-1,TRBV6-6,TRBD2,CASSRLAGSKQFF,TGTGCCAGCAGCCGGCTAGCGGGGTCGAAGCAGTTCTTC
NA,TRBJ2-3,TRBV18,NA,CASSRGSTDTQYF,TGTGCCAGCTCTAGGGGAAGCACAGATACGCAGTATTTT
once,TRBJ2-7,TRBV27,TRBD1,CASRRTGLRYEQYF,TGTGCCAGCAGAAGGACAGGGTTGAGGTACGAGCAGTACTTC
NA,TRBJ2-7,TRBV11-3,NA,CASSLIAAAYEQYF,TGTGCCAGCAGCTTAATAGCGGCTGCCTACGAGCAGTACTTC
NA,TRBJ1-3,TRBV6-5,TRBD1,CASSRGTGGNTIYF,TGTGCCAGCAGCCGCGGGACAGGGGGAAACACCATATATTTT
NA,TRBJ1-3,TRBV25-1,NA,CASSEAGLMGNTIYF,TGTGCCAGCAGTGAAGCAGGGTTAATGGGAAACACCATATATTTT
NA,TRBJ2-7,TRBV27,NA,CASSPYGLSYEQYF,TGTGCCAGCAGCCCATACGGTCTCTCCTACGAGCAGTACTTC
NA,TRBJ2-7,TRBV2,TRBD2,CASKERGGVYGQYF,TGTGCCAGCAAGGAGCGGGGTGGGGTGTACGGGCAGTACTTC
NA,TRBJ2-7,TRBV18,NA,CASSPIKSYEQYF,TGTGCCAGCTCCCCTATAAAGTCCTACGAGCAGTACTTC
NA,TRBJ2-7,TRBV19,NA,CASKGGNSYEQYF,TGTGCCAGTAAGGGGGGTAACTCCTACGAGCAGTACTTC
NA,TRBJ2-1,TRBV28,TRBD2,CASRLAGVIEQFF,TGTGCCAGCCGACTAGCGGGAGTGATAGAGCAGTTCTTC
NA,TRBJ2-7,TRBV12-5,TRBD2,CASGLTFSGFPSGRSYEQYF,TGTGCTAGTGGTTTGACCTTCTCGGGCTTTCCTAGCGGGAGGTCGTACGAGCAGTACTTC
NA,TRBJ2-1,TRBV5-6,NA,CASSLLGPMFF,TGTGCCAGCAGCTTGTTGGGGCCCATGTTCTTC
NA,TRBJ2-7,TRBV5-4,TRBD1,CASSEGTGTYEQYF,TGTGCCAGCAGCGAGGGGACAGGGACCTACGAGCAGTACTTC
NA,TRBJ1-5,TRBV5-1,NA,CASSSTGTGQPQHF,TGCGCCAGCAGCTCGACGGGGACCGGTCAGCCCCAGCATTTT
NA,TRBJ2-2,TRBV7-2,TRBD2,CASSGLATTGELFF,TGTGCCAGCTCGGGACTAGCGACGACCGGGGAGCTGTTTTTT
NA,TRBJ2-7,TRBV5-4,NA,CASSQAASGAGYEQYF,TGTGCCAGCAGCCAAGCAGCGTCCGGGGCGGGCTACGAGCAGTACTTC
NA,TRBJ2-1,TRBV5-6,TRBD1,CASSILNRDRSYNEQFF,TGTGCCAGCAGCATCCTCAACCGGGACAGGTCCTACAATGAGCAGTTCTTC
NA,TRBJ1-2,TRBV19,NA,CASTMGGNFYGYTF,TGTGCCAGTACGATGGGGGGAAATTTCTATGGCTACACCTTC
NA,TRBJ2-5,TRBV5-1,TRBD1,CASTPGQGETQYF,TGCGCCAGCACCCCGGGACAGGGTGAGACCCAGTACTTC
NA,TRBJ2-5,TRBV2,NA,CASSETETQYF,TGTGCCAGCAGTGAAACGGAGACCCAGTACTTC
NA,TRBJ2-7,TRBV5-5,NA,CASSLGAYHSYEQYF,TGTGCCAGCAGCTTGGGAGCCTACCACTCCTACGAGCAGTACTTC
NA,TRBJ2-7,TRBV5-1,TRBD2,CASRPGRVGSYEQYF,TGCGCCAGCCGGCCGGGGAGGGTGGGGTCCTACGAGCAGTACTTC
NA,TRBJ2-7,TRBV7-3,NA,CASSTGSYEQYF,TGTGCCAGCAGTACCGGGTCCTACGAGCAGTACTTC
NA,TRBJ2-1,TRBV19,NA,CASSIGQGWSNEQFF,TGTGCCAGTAGTATTGGGCAGGGATGGTCGAATGAGCAGTTCTTC
NA,TRBJ2-3,TRBV30,NA,CAWTPFATTDTQYF,TGTGCCTGGACCCCGTTTGCTACCACAGATACGCAGTATTTT
NA,TRBJ2-2,TRBV6-5,NA,CASVKGNTGELFF,TGTGCCAGCGTTAAGGGGAACACCGGGGAGCTGTTTTTT
NA,TRBJ1-5,TRBV7-8,NA,CASSLDRFSNQPQHF,TGTGCCAGCAGCTTAGACAGATTTAGCAATCAGCCCCAGCATTTT
NA,TRBJ2-5,TRBV25-1,NA,CASSPRASTEGTQYF,TGTGCCAGCAGTCCCCGGGCCTCCACGGAGGGGACCCAGTACTTC
once,TRBJ2-7,TRBV6-5,NA,CASSSPYEQYF,TGTGCCAGCAGTTCCCCCTACGAGCAGTACTTC
NA,TRBJ2-5,TRBV11-3,NA,CASSLRVGEETQYF,TGTGCCAGCAGCCTCCGGGTCGGCGAAGAGACCCAGTACTTC
once,TRBJ2-7,TRBV30,NA,CAWSVRGGSTYEQYF,TGTGCCTGGAGTGTACGGGGCGGCTCAACCTACGAGCAGTACTTC
NA,TRBJ1-2,TRBV6-4,NA,CASSIRCPHGKTYGYTF,TGTGCCAGCAGTATTAGGTGCCCACACGGAAAGACCTATGGCTACACCTTC
NA,TRBJ2-2,TRBV2,NA,CASSRLAMGGELFF,TGTGCCAGCAGTCGCCTAGCGATGGGCGGGGAGCTGTTTTTT
NA,TRBJ1-2,TRBV6-6,NA,CASSPTEWGYGYTF,TGTGCCAGCAGCCCAACAGAGTGGGGCTATGGCTACACCTTC
NA,TRBJ2-1,TRBV7-6,TRBD2,CASSTSSGSVYEQFF,TGTGCCAGCAGCACCTCTAGCGGGAGTGTCTATGAGCAGTTCTTC
NA,TRBJ2-2,TRBV11-3,TRBD1,CASSLIPGTGKLFF,TGTGCCAGCAGCTTAATACCCGGGACAGGGAAGCTGTTTTTT